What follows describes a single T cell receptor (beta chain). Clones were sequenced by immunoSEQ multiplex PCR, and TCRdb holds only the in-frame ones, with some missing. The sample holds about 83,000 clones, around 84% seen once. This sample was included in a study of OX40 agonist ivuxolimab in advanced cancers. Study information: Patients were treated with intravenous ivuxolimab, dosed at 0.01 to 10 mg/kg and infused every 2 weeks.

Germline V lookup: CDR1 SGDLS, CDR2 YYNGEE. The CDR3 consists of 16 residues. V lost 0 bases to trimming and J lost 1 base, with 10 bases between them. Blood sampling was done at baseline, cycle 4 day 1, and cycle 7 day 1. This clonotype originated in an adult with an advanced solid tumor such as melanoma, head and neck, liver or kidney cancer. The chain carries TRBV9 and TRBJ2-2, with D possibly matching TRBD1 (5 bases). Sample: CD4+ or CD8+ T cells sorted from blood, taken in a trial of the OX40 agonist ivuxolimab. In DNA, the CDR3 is TGTGCCAGCAGCGTAGCAGGGATAAAGAACACCGGGGAGCTGTTTTTT. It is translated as CASSVAGIKNTGELFF.